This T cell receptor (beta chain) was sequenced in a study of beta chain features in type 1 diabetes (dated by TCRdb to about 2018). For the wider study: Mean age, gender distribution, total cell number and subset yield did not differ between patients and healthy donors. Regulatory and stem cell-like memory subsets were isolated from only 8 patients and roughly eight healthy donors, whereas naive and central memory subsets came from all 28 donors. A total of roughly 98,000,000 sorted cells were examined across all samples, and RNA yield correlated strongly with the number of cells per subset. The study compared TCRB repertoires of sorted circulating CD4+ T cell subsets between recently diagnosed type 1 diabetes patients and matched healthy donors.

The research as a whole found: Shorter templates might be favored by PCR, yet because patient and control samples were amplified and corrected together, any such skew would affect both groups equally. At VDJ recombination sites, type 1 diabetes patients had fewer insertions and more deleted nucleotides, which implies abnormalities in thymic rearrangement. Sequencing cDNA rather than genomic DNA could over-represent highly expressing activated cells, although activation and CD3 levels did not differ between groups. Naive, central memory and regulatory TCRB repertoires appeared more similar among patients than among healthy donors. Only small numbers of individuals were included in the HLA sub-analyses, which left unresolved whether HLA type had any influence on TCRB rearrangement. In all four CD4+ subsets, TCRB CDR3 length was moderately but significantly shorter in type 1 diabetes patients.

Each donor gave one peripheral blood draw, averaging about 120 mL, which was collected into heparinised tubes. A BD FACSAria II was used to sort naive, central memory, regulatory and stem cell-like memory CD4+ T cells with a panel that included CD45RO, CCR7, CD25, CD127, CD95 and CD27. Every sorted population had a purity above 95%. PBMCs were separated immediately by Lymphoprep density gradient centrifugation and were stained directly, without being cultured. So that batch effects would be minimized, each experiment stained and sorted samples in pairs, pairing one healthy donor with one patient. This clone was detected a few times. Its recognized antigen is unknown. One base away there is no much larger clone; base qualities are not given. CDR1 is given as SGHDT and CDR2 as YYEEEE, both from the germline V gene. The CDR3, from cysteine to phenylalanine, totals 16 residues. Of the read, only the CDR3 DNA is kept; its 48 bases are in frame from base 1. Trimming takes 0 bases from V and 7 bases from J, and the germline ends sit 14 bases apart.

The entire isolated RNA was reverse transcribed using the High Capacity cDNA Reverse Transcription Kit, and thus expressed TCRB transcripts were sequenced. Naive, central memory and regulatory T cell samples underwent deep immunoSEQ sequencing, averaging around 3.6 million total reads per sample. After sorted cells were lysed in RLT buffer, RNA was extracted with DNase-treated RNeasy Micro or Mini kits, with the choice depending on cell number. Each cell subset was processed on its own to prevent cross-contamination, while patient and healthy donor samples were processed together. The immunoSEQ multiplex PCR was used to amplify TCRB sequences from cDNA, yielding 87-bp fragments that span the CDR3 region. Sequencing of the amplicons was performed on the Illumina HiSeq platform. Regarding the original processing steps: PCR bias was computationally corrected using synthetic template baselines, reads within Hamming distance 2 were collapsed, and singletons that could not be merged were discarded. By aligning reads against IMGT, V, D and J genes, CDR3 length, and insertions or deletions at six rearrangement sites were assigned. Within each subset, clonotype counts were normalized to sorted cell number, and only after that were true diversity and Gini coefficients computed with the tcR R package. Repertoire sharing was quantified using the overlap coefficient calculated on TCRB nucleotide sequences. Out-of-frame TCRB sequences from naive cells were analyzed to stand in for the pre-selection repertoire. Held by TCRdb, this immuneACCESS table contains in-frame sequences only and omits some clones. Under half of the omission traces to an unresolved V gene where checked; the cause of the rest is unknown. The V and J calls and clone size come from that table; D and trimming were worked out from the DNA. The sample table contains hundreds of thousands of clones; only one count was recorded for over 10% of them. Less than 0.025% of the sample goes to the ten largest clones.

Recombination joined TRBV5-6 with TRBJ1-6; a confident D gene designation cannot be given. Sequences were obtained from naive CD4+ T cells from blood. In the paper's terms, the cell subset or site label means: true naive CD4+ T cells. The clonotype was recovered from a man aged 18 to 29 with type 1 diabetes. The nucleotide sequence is TGTGCCAGCAGCTTGGAGGCTGTGGTGGGGAATTCACCCCTCCACTTT. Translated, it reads CASSLEAVVGNSPLHF.